The 12 T cell receptor beta chains below all came from one sample that was sequenced in a study of cytomegalovirus exposure and HLA in healthy donors (dated by TCRdb to about 2017). Library preparation was by the immunoSEQ multiplex PCR assay. For the multiplex PCR, a mixture combining 60 forward primers for TCR Vbeta segments and 13 reverse primers for TCR Jbeta segments was used. In its TCRdb copy, this immuneACCESS table keeps in-frame sequences only and misses some clones. Where compared with another copy, unresolved V genes explain less than half of these, and the others have no known cause. Across this sample there are under 150,000 clones, with approximately 90% seen only once. The biggest ten clones account for under 6.5% of the sample. The sample taken for sequencing was PBMCs. The receptors come from a woman aged 25-40 years in good health and CMV-seronegative.

The V call is TRBV28, the J call TRBJ1-4, with TRBD1 as a possible D gene (6 bases). Germline CDR1 MDHEN, CDR2 SYDVKM. The length of the CDR3 is 14 residues. The V gene lost 8 bases and the J gene lost 2 bases, with 12 bases spanning the gap. CDR3: CASRGGGTNEKLFF. In nucleotides, the CDR3 is TGTGCCAGCCGAGGTGGGGGCACTAATGAAAAACTGTTTTTT.

Only one count was recorded for this clone. The CDR3 is CASSHPWEATEAFF. The CDR3 DNA is TGTGCCAGCAGCCACCCCTGGGAGGCCACTGAAGCTTTCTTT. The J gene is TRBJ1-1, the V gene TRBV28; D not certain. V lost 6 bases and J lost 4, with 15 bases in between. Germline-derived CDR1 and CDR2 are MDHEN and SYDVKM. The CDR3 totals 14 residues. The whole variable domain, filled in from reference TRBV28 and TRBJ1-1, reads DVKVTQSSRYLVKRTGEKVFLECVQDMDHENMFWYRQDPGLGLRLIYFSYDVKMKEKGDIPEGYSVSREKKERFSLILESASTNQTSMYLCASSHPWEATEAFFGQGTRLTVV.

This chain connects TRBV19 to TRBJ1-2; D not certain. Germline values: CDR1 LNHDA, CDR2 SQIVND (reference sequence). The CDR3 totals 15 residues. Trimming removed 3 bases from V and 3 bases from J, with 14 bases in between. The CDR3 DNA follows: TGTGCCAGTAGTATGTTCGGGTTATCGGACTATGGCTACACCTTC. Encoded protein: CASSMFGLSDYGYTF.

The rearrangement joins TRBV28 to TRBJ1-1; a possible D gene is TRBD1 (6 bases). V lost 6 bases and J lost 0, with 20 bases in between. The CDR3 is made up of 17 amino acids. Germline V CDR1 and CDR2: MDHEN, SYDVKM. For the CDR3, the DNA is TGTGCCAGCAGCCCTCGACAGGCCTTTACCTTGAACACTGAAGCTTTCTTT. It translates to CASSPRQAFTLNTEAFF.

The CDR3 loop reads CAREWGRWDRNQPQHF. The CDR3 coding sequence is TGTGCCAGGGAATGGGGGCGATGGGATCGCAATCAGCCCCAGCATTTT. The V and J genes are TRBV27 and TRBJ1-5, with a weak D call TRBD1 (6 bases). Trimming removed 9 bases from V and 2 bases from J, with 20 bases in between. Germline V gene sequence: CDR1 MNHEY, CDR2 SMNVEV (reference sequence). The CDR3 loop spans 16 amino acids.

This chain joins TRBV5-4 and TRBJ1-1, with 8 positions matching TRBD1. This CDR3 region has 15 residues. The V and J ends lost 4 bases and 6 bases, in that order; junction bases with no gene match: 11. Germline assignment: CDR1 SGHNT and CDR2 YYREEE (reference sequence). The CDR3 DNA reads as TGTGCCAGCAGCCCGTTAGGACAGGGAGTCTCTGAAGCTTTCTTT. Protein sequence: CASSPLGQGVSEAFF.

In this sample, this clone turned up a few times. J is TRBJ2-3 and V is TRBV4-2; D remains unclear. Germline assignment: CDR1 LGHNA and CDR2 YNFKEQ. The germline V and J ends were trimmed by 0 bases and 5 bases, with 12 bases remaining between them. The CDR3 spans 15 residues. The CDR3 coding sequence is TGTGCCAGCAGCCAAGATCTAGACGGTGGAGATACGCAGTATTTT. Protein sequence: CASSQDLDGGDTQYF.

Comments on this clone: A read error may account for a junction end that differs from germline. The V gene is TRBV7-9, the J gene TRBJ2-7; a possible D gene is TRBD2 (6 bases). CDR1 SEHNR and CDR2 FQNEAQ come from the germline V gene (reference sequence). There are 14 residues in the CDR3. The CDR3: CSSSSPRGPYEQYF. The CDR3 region has the DNA TGTTCCAGCAGCTCCCCGCGGGGACCTTACGAGCAGTACTTC. The whole variable domain, remainder taken from reference TRBV7-9 and TRBJ2-7, is DTGVSQNPRHKITKRGQNVTFRCDPISEHNRLYWYRQTLGQGPEFLTYFQNEAQLEKSRLLSDRFSAERPKGSFSTLEIQRTEQGDSAMYLCSSSSPRGPYEQYFGPGTRLTVT.

This chain joins TRBV19 and TRBJ2-1; 7 nucleotides match TRBD1. From germline, CDR1 is LNHDA and CDR2 SQIVND (reference sequence). Germline trimming cut 5 bases from V and 2 bases from J; bases unmatched to any gene: 6. There are 15 residues in the CDR3. The CDR3, as DNA: TGTGCCAGTAGTCTAGGGGACAGAACCTACAATGAGCAGTTCTTC. The encoded protein is CASSLGDRTYNEQFF.

Comment on this clone: Relative to the germline gene, one junction end is altered; a read error may explain this. V usage is TRBV7-9 and J usage is TRBJ1-4; possible D gene TRBD1, 6 bases. The CDR3 is 14 amino acids. Germline loops: CDR1 SEHNR, CDR2 FQNEAQ (reference sequence). As DNA, the CDR3 is TGTTCCAGCAGCTTAGGAGACAGGCAGGAAAAACTGTTTTTT. This sequence encodes CSSSLGDRQEKLFF.

The rearrangement uses TRBV18 and TRBJ2-7; weak D call: TRBD1 (5 bases). Trimming took 1 base from V and 6 from J, leaving 10 bases between them. The CDR3 is made up of 13 amino acids. Germline CDR1 is KGHSH and CDR2 is LQKENI. The CDR3 DNA sequence: TGTGCCAGCTCACCACTTGGGGCCGCCGAGCAGTACTTC. Translated: CASSPLGAAEQYF.

The chain has TRBV19 and TRBJ2-5, with D perhaps matching TRBD2 (5 bases). Trimming stripped 3 bases from V and 4 bases from J, with 9 bases between. There are 13 residues in the CDR3. Germline-derived CDR1 and CDR2 are LNHDA and SQIVND (reference sequence). CDR3 protein: CASSIGGSETQYF. Written as DNA, the CDR3 is TGTGCCAGTAGTATTGGAGGATCAGAGACCCAGTACTTC. Filled out from reference TRBV19 and TRBJ2-5, the complete variable domain reads DGGITQSPKYLFRKEGQNVTLSCEQNLNHDAMYWYRQDPGQGLRLIYYSQIVNDFQKGDIAEGYSVSREKKESFPLTVTSAQKNPTAFYLCASSIGGSETQYFGPGTRLLVL.